Below are 24 T cell receptor beta chains sequenced from a single sample in a study of cytomegalovirus exposure and HLA in healthy donors. 60 Vbeta and 13 Jbeta primers were used in PCR. The repertoire was sequenced with immunoSEQ multiplex PCR; TCRdb's copy has only in-frame clones and lacks some. The repertoire holds about 130,000 clones, with over 60% as singletons. The sample taken for sequencing was PBMCs. The source is a man aged 40-55 years in good health and CMV-seronegative.

The chain is built from TRBV6-1 and TRBJ1-4, with 10 bases that match TRBD1. The CDR3 is 14 amino acids. With 4 bases clipped from V and 7 bases from J, the junction kept 3 bases outside the gene matches. The germline gives CDR1 MNHNS, CDR2 SASEGT. The DNA for the CDR3 is TGTGCCAGCAGTGCGACAGGGGGCGGTGAAAAACTGTTTTTT. This gives the protein CASSATGGGEKLFF.

V usage is TRBV18 and J usage is TRBJ2-1; D gene ambiguous. V lost 3 bases, J lost 7 bases, and 7 bases lay in between. The CDR3 is 12 residues long. CDR1 and CDR2 from the germline V gene are KGHSH and LQKENI. DNA for the CDR3: TGTGCCAGCTCACCGACTTGGAATGAGCAGTTCTTC. Translated, it gives CASSPTWNEQFF.

The CDR3 bases are TGCGCCAGCAGCAACGGACCGGGGCTAACAGGGGAAAAACTGTTTTTT. It translates to CASSNGPGLTGEKLFF. The chain couples TRBV5-1 to TRBJ1-4; the D gene is possibly TRBD1 (6 bases). Trimming stripped 4 bases from V and 8 bases from J, with 21 bases between. The germline CDR1 and CDR2 sequences are SGHRS and YFSETQ. CDR3 size: 16 residues.

V is TRBV5-6 and J is TRBJ1-4; D is possibly TRBD1 (6 bases). CDR3 length: 13 residues. V lost 3 bases, J lost 10 bases, and 13 bases lay in between. Germline CDR1 SGHDT, CDR2 YYEEEE. The CDR3 protein is CASSYREAGKLFF. Written as DNA, the CDR3 is TGTGCCAGCAGCTACAGGGAAGCAGGAAAACTGTTTTTT.

This clone occurred once. The V and J genes are TRBV30 and TRBJ1-2; 8 nucleotides agree with TRBD1. This CDR3 region has 14 residues. The J segment lost 3 bases and the V segment lost 3 bases, leaving 6 bases of the junction unmatched. Germline V CDR1 and CDR2: GTSNPN, SVGIG (reference sequence). This chain's CDR3 is CAWRRNRGDYGYTF. The CDR3 bases are TGTGCCTGGAGGAGGAACAGGGGGGACTATGGCTACACCTTC.

The chain has TRBV6-5 and TRBJ2-2, with D unresolved. CDR1 is MNHEY and CDR2 is SVGAGI in the germline V gene. The CDR3 totals 13 residues. The V end was cut by 5 bases, the J end by 4 bases, with 8 bases between. CDR3 coding DNA: TGTGCCAGCAGTCCCATCAGCACCGGGGAGCTGTTTTTT. Amino acid sequence: CASSPISTGELFF.

The rearrangement links TRBV6-1 to TRBJ1-3; possibly TRBD1 for D (5 bases). Germline CDR1 is MNHNS and CDR2 is SASEGT. CDR3 size: 14 residues. The V end was cut by 5 bases, the J end by 0 bases, with 8 bases between. CDR3 sequence (DNA): TGTGCCAGCAGTTCTACAGGCTCTGGAAACACCATATATTTT. This encodes CASSSTGSGNTIYF.

V is TRBV27 and J is TRBJ2-7; weak D call: TRBD1 (5 bases). The CDR3 is 13 residues long. CDR1 and CDR2 (germline): MNHEY, SMNVEV (reference sequence). Trimming took 4 bases from V and 3 from J, leaving 10 bases between them. Here the CDR3 reads CASSYQGSYEQYF. In DNA form, the CDR3 reads TGTGCCAGCAGTTACCAGGGTAGCTACGAGCAGTACTTC.

CDR3 sequence: CASSPSGGAGDTQYF. CDR3 in DNA: TGTGCCAGCAGCCCGAGCGGGGGGGCCGGGGATACGCAGTATTTT. The gene calls are TRBV27 and TRBJ2-3; 10 nucleotides match TRBD2. The V gene's germline CDR1 is MNHEY and CDR2 SMNVEV (reference sequence). The CDR3 covers 15 residues. Trimming took 6 bases from V and 6 from J; bases not matched to a gene: 9.

The V call is TRBV10-3, the J call TRBJ2-2, with D perhaps matching TRBD1 (6 bases). The germline V gene encodes CDR1 ENHRY and CDR2 SYGVKD. This CDR3 is 16 amino acids long. Trimming took off 6 bases at V and 1 base at J, with 15 bases between the two ends. This CDR3 is CAIRLQGTVNTGELFF. The DNA for the CDR3 is TGTGCCATCAGGCTACAGGGAACGGTGAACACCGGGGAGCTGTTTTTT.

In DNA, the CDR3 is TGTGCCAGCAGCTCCGTCCCCACAGATACGCAGTATTTT. Translated: CASSSVPTDTQYF. The chain employs TRBV9 and TRBJ2-3; D remains ambiguous. V lost 4 bases and J lost 2, with 8 bases in between. The length of the CDR3 is 13 residues. CDR1 is SGDLS, CDR2 YYNGEE, per germline.

The rearrangement joins TRBV5-1 to TRBJ2-2; TRBD2 matches 9 bases. The CDR3 is 18 amino acids. Germline CDR1 and CDR2: SGHRS and YFSETQ. V dropped 1 base and J dropped 2; count of bases not matched to a gene: 9. The DNA of the CDR3 is TGCGCCAGCAGCTTGATCACCGTAGCGGGGGATAACACCGGGGAGCTGTTTTTT. Translation: CASSLITVAGDNTGELFF.

V and J are TRBV6-5 and TRBJ2-3; 7 nucleotides match TRBD1. Germline CDR1 MNHEY, CDR2 SVGAGI. The CDR3 runs to 15 residues. J gave up 4 bases and V 0 bases, and 4 bases lay outside the gene matches. The CDR3 loop is CASSYSMQGADTQYF. The CDR3, as DNA: TGTGCCAGCAGTTACTCGATGCAGGGGGCAGATACGCAGTATTTT.

The chain is built from TRBV9 and TRBJ2-1; 10 bases line up with TRBD2. Looked up from germline, CDR1 is SGDLS and CDR2 is YYNGEE. V shed 3 bases, J shed 5 bases, and the junction held 8 bases outside the gene matches. The CDR3 runs to 16 residues. CDR3 loop: CASSAGKGLANNEQFF. Written as DNA, the CDR3 is TGTGCCAGCAGCGCTGGTAAGGGACTAGCGAACAATGAGCAGTTCTTC.

This rearrangement joins TRBV27 to TRBJ1-1; tentatively, D is TRBD1 (5 bases). This CDR3 region has 13 residues. Germline CDR1 and CDR2: MNHEY and SMNVEV (reference sequence). With 6 bases removed from V and 10 bases from J, the gap between germline ends came to 18 bases. Written as DNA, the CDR3 is TGTGCCAGCAGCCCGGTGGAGGGGCCGGGAGCTTTCTTT. Its protein product is CASSPVEGPGAFF.

V usage is TRBV7-9 and J usage is TRBJ1-2; the D gene is possibly TRBD1 (5 bases). CDR1 is SEHNR, CDR2 FQNEAQ, per germline (reference sequence). The CDR3 consists of 15 residues. Trimming left V 5 bases short and J 6 bases short, with 19 bases between. DNA for the CDR3: TGTGCCAGCAGCACAACAACCCGGACACGGGATGGCTACACCTTC. It specifies CASSTTTRTRDGYTF.

The sample holds a few counts of this clone. The rearrangement links TRBV5-1 to TRBJ2-7; a weak D match, TRBD1 (6 bases). The germline V gene encodes CDR1 SGHRS and CDR2 YFSETQ. The CDR3 is 15 amino acids. The ends were cut back, 1 base at V and 2 bases at J, with 13 bases in the middle. CDR3 residues: CASSLLAGDTYEQYF. The DNA of the CDR3 is TGCGCCAGCAGCTTGCTGGCAGGGGATACCTACGAGCAGTACTTC.

This chain links TRBV28 with TRBJ2-7; TRBD1 might be the D (5 bases). This CDR3 region has 14 residues. Per germline, CDR1 MDHEN and CDR2 SYDVKM. V dropped 6 bases and J dropped 7 bases, with 19 bases sitting between them. The CDR3: CASRFSMTAREQYF. The CDR3 coding sequence is TGTGCCAGCAGATTCTCGATGACAGCGCGGGAGCAGTACTTC.

This chain uses TRBV7-6 with TRBJ1-5, with 10 bases that match TRBD1. The CDR3 spans 16 residues. Trimming cost V 5 bases and J 3 bases; bases outside gene matches: 7. Per germline, CDR1 SGHVS and CDR2 FNYEAQ. In DNA, the CDR3 is TGTGCCAGCAGCGATTCCGGGACAGGGGTCAATCAGCCCCAGCATTTT. It encodes CASSDSGTGVNQPQHF.

The rearrangement joins TRBV29-1 to TRBJ2-7; 15 nucleotides line up with TRBD2. This CDR3 contains 16 residues. Germline lookup yields CDR1 SQVTM and CDR2 ANQGSEA. The ends lost 0 bases at V and 4 bases at J; junction bases unmatched: 4. The CDR3 DNA reads as TGCAGCGTTGAAGATGGCGGGACTAGCGGGAGGTACGAGCAGTACTTC. The encoded protein is CSVEDGGTSGRYEQYF.

V is TRBV5-1 and J is TRBJ1-2; 8 nucleotides align to TRBD1. J lost 6 bases, V lost 4 bases, and 5 bases had no gene match. The CDR3 runs to 13 residues. The germline gives CDR1 SGHRS, CDR2 YFSETQ. The CDR3 sequence: CASSPDRGDGYTF. In nucleotides, the CDR3 is TGCGCCAGCAGCCCTGACAGGGGAGATGGCTACACCTTC.

The gene calls are TRBV10-2 and TRBJ1-4; 9 nucleotides align to TRBD1. Trimming cost V 4 bases and J 7 bases; bases outside gene matches: 7. The CDR3 extends over 15 amino acids. CDR1 and CDR2 from the germline V gene are WSHSY and SAAADI. The CDR3 nucleotides are TGCGCCAGCAGTGTCGAGGGACAGGGTTCTGAAAAACTGTTTTTT. Protein product: CASSVEGQGSEKLFF.

The J gene is TRBJ2-3, the V gene TRBV4-3; the D gene is possibly TRBD1 (6 bases). The germline V gene has CDR1 LGHNA and CDR2 YSLEER. The CDR3 loop spans 16 amino acids. The ends were cut back, 3 bases at V and 2 bases at J, with 15 bases in the middle. The CDR3 spells CASSQGTQGNTDTQYF. The CDR3 DNA reads as TGCGCCAGCAGCCAGGGGACCCAGGGGAACACAGATACGCAGTATTTT.

The V call is TRBV7-8, the J call TRBJ1-2; 11 bases line up with TRBD1. Trimming at V came to 1 base and at J to 7 bases, leaving 5 bases not matched to a gene. The CDR3 length is 15 residues. CDR1 and CDR2 from the germline V gene are SGHVS and FQNEAQ. The DNA for the CDR3 is TGTGCCAGCAGCTTAGGGACAGGGGGCGCAGGTGGCTACACCTTC. This encodes CASSLGTGGAGGYTF.